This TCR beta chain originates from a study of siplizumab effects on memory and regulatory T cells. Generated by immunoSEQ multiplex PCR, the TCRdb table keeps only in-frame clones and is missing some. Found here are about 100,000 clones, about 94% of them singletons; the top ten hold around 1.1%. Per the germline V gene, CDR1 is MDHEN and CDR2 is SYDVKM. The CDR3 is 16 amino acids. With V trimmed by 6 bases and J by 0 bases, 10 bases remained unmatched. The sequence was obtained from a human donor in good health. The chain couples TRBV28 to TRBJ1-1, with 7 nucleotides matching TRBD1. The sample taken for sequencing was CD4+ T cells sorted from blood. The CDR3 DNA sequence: TGTGCCAGCAGCCTAAGGGACAGACTAATGAACACTGAAGCTTTCTTT. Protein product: CASSLRDRLMNTEAFF.